This T cell receptor (beta chain) is drawn from a study of T cells in Graves' hyperthyroidism and ophthalmopathy. Study background: Peripheral blood was drawn at first diagnosis, prior to all treatment.

There were TCR beta CDR3 regions amplified from RNA transcripts. When the TCR CDR3 underwent first-round RT-PCR, the HTBI primer set was used. TCRdb reprocessed the multiplex PCR reads via MiXCR and lists one record per CDR3 protein. Of 500,000 to 600,000 distinct CDR3 sequences in the sample, approximately 15% were seen once. Uncontrolled infection, other autoimmune disease, pregnancy or lactation barred patients from enrollment. In making diagnoses, clinical symptoms, serum thyroxine and TRAb, thyroid ultrasound and orbital computed tomography were all used. The PBMCs were sourced from fresh peripheral blood (about 10 ml). The sequence was obtained from a young woman with Graves' hyperthyroidism. The sequencing input was blood.

The CDR3 protein is CASTPTLGGTQYF. The DNA for the CDR3 is TGTGCCAGTACCCCGACCCTAGGCGGGACCCAGTACTTC. The rearrangement joins TRBV19 to TRBJ2-5; D gene unclear. Germline V gene lookup returns CDR1 LNHDA and CDR2 SQIVND (reference sequence). This CDR3 region has 13 residues. Trimming cost V 7 bases and J 7 bases, with 16 bases left between them.